Shown below are 12 T cell receptor beta chains from a single sample sequenced in a study of T cell responses to AZD1222 COVID-19 vaccine. Using immunoSEQ multiplex PCR, the repertoire was profiled, and TCRdb retains in-frame clones only, with some absent. The sample contains 150,000 to 200,000 clones, around 89% of which appear only once. The sample in question was peripheral blood, obtained on day 0 of AZD1222 vaccination. The receptors were sampled from an adult in good health.

The chain is built from TRBV7-6 and TRBJ1-2; a weak D match, TRBD1 (5 bases). The CDR3 sequence is 17 residues long. Trimming cost V 0 bases and J 1 base, with 15 bases left between them. The V gene's germline CDR1 is SGHVS and CDR2 FNYEAQ. The CDR3: CASSLAVRDAHNYGYTF. The CDR3 nucleotides are TGTGCCAGCAGCTTAGCGGTCAGGGACGCCCATAACTATGGCTACACCTTC.

The rearrangement joins TRBV12-5 to TRBJ1-1; 8 nucleotides agree with TRBD1. Germline V gene sequence: CDR1 LGHNT, CDR2 FRNRAP. This CDR3 has 17 residues. Trimming removed 1 base from V and 0 bases from J; junction bases left unmatched: 7. The CDR3 region has the DNA TGTGCTAGTGGTTTGGGATCGACAGGGGCCCTGAACACTGAAGCTTTCTTT. Translating gives CASGLGSTGALNTEAFF.

The chain joins TRBV14 to TRBJ2-2; possible D gene TRBD1, 6 bases. In germline, CDR1 is SGHDN, CDR2 FVKESK. The CDR3 has 15 amino acids. The ends were cut back, 0 bases at V and 6 bases at J, with 11 bases in the middle. The CDR3 DNA follows: TGTGCCAGCAGCCAAGAACAGGGTTTGGCCGGGGAGCTGTTTTTT. Its translation: CASSQEQGLAGELFF.

The V gene is TRBV19, the J gene TRBJ1-1; possibly TRBD1 for D (6 bases). The CDR3 length is 14 residues. Trimming removed 6 bases from V and 0 bases from J, with 11 bases in between. Germline loops: CDR1 LNHDA, CDR2 SQIVND (reference sequence). CDR3 protein: CASSHRALNTEAFF. DNA for the CDR3: TGTGCCAGTAGCCACAGGGCCTTGAACACTGAAGCTTTCTTT.

The gene calls are TRBV13 and TRBJ1-2; D is ambiguous. Per germline, CDR1 PRHDT and CDR2 FYEKMQ (reference sequence). Trimming left V 1 base short and J 4 bases short, with 10 bases between. The CDR3 contains 14 residues. DNA for the CDR3: TGTGCCAGCAGCTTAGTGGTCACATCCTATGGCTACACCTTC. It codes for CASSLVVTSYGYTF.

The chain is built from TRBV5-6 and TRBJ2-7; D could derive from TRBD1 or TRBD2 (5 bases each). CDR1 and CDR2 from the germline V gene are SGHDT and YYEEEE. This CDR3 has 14 amino acids. V dropped 3 bases and J dropped 0 bases, with 10 bases sitting between them. The CDR3, as DNA: TGTGCCAGCAGCTCGGCAGGGAGCTCCTACGAGCAGTACTTC. This codes for CASSSAGSSYEQYF.

The rearrangement joins TRBV11-2 to TRBJ2-5; D unresolved. The CDR3 totals 17 residues. Germline assignment: CDR1 SGHAT and CDR2 FQNNGV. V shed 0 bases and J shed 7 bases, with 21 bases lying between them. The CDR3 DNA is TGTGCCAGCAGCTTAGATCCGGCGACGACCCTACCGGGGACCCAGTACTTC. Amino acids: CASSLDPATTLPGTQYF. Complete variable domain (other parts from reference TRBV11-2 and TRBJ2-5): EAGVAQSPRYKIIEKRQSVAFWCNPISGHATLYWYQQILGQGPKLLIQFQNNGVVDDSQLPKDRFSAERLKGVDSTLKIQPAKLEDSAVYLCASSLDPATTLPGTQYFGPGTRLLVL.

CDR3 residues: CASSTSGVGYTF. CDR3 sequence (DNA): TGTGCCAGCAGTACCTCTGGCGTGGGCTACACCTTC. This chain links TRBV28 with TRBJ1-2, with D unclear. Germline CDR1 reads MDHEN; CDR2 reads SYDVKM. The CDR3 is 12 amino acids. The V end lost 5 bases, the J end lost 8 bases, and 12 bases lay between the germline ends.

The V gene is TRBV5-1, the J gene TRBJ2-5; the match to TRBD1 covers 9 bases. Losses at the gene ends were 0 bases for V and 5 bases for J; bases not matched to a gene: 8. Germline values: CDR1 SGHRS, CDR2 YFSETQ. CDR3 length: 16 amino acids. CDR3 DNA sequence: TGCGCCAGCAGCTTGGGGGACAGGGTTCTAGTTGAGACCCAGTACTTC. Protein product: CASSLGDRVLVETQYF.

This clone was seen just once. The chain recombines TRBV30 with TRBJ2-4; 9 bases line up with TRBD2. The V and J ends lost 2 bases and 0 bases, in that order; junction bases with no gene match: 5. This CDR3 is built from 16 residues. Germline V gives CDR1 GTSNPN, CDR2 SVGIG (reference sequence). The CDR3 region is CAWSRRGGLAKNIQYF. CDR3 coding DNA: TGTGCCTGGAGTCGGCGGGGGGGACTAGCCAAAAACATTCAGTACTTC.

This rearrangement joins TRBV4-2 to TRBJ2-5; 11 bases agree with TRBD2. The CDR3 is made up of 16 amino acids. Germline V gives CDR1 LGHNA, CDR2 YNFKEQ. J lost 5 bases, V lost 0 bases, and 5 bases had no gene match. The CDR3 reads CASSQDIAGGQETQYF. CDR3 in DNA: TGTGCCAGCAGCCAAGATATAGCGGGGGGGCAGGAGACCCAGTACTTC.

The chain joins TRBV23-1 to TRBJ1-1; D perhaps matches TRBD1 (6 bases). TRBV23-1 is labeled an ORF, and its function is uncertain. The CDR3 totals 15 residues. V shed 2 bases and J shed 2 bases, with 12 bases lying between them. In nucleotides, the CDR3 is TGCGCCAGCAGTCAAGGCTGGGGGGCCAACACTGAAGCTTTCTTT. Its translation: CASSQGWGANTEAFF.